These 29 T cell receptor beta chains originate from one sample sequenced in a study of blood T cell repertoires in COVID-19 (dated by TCRdb to the early 2020s). The library was generated by the immunoSEQ multiplex PCR assay. TCRdb re-hosts the immuneACCESS table, in-frame sequences only. Its copies lack some clones; in the studies checked, an unresolved V gene accounts for under half of them, and the cause for the rest is not known. The sample contains about 78,000 clones, 80% to 95% of them found a single time. Together, the top ten hold under 1.1% of the sample. Input material: peripheral blood. These receptors all stem from a woman in her fifties or sixties in a cohort sampled during active COVID-19.

The CDR3 DNA reads TGTGCCAGCAGTTTAACCCTAGCGGGAGGGCCAACTGAGCAGTTCTTC. This codes for CASSLTLAGGPTEQFF. The V and J genes are TRBV6-5 and TRBJ2-1; 12 nucleotides line up with TRBD2. V trimming: 4 bases; J trimming: 9 bases; junction bases outside the gene matches: 10. The V gene's germline CDR1 is MNHEY and CDR2 SVGAGI. The CDR3 loop spans 16 amino acids.

As to this clone: This sample includes further DNA sequences coding for the same CDR3. The chain links TRBV18 to TRBJ1-1, with a weak D call TRBD1 (5 bases). V was cut by 2 bases and J by 1 base, with 5 bases left in between. The CDR3 totals 13 residues. CDR1 and CDR2 from the germline V gene are KGHSH and LQKENI. The CDR3 DNA sequence: TGTGCCAGCTCACCAGGACAGAACACTGAAGCTTTCTTT. It encodes CASSPGQNTEAFF.

This chain joins TRBV7-9 and TRBJ1-2; D possibly corresponds to TRBD1 (5 bases). The V and J ends lost 8 bases and 0 bases respectively, with 16 bases between them. This CDR3 contains 15 residues. CDR1 is SEHNR and CDR2 is FQNEAQ in the germline V gene (reference sequence). CDR3 in DNA: TGTGCCAGCCTCCACGAGACAGATCCTAACTATGGCTACACCTTC. It is translated as CASLHETDPNYGYTF.

This clone is a singleton in its sample. The gene calls are TRBV19 and TRBJ2-7; TRBD2 matches 8 bases. Germline V gives CDR1 LNHDA, CDR2 SQIVND (reference sequence). The J segment lost 5 bases and the V segment lost 5 bases, leaving 8 bases of the junction unmatched. There are 14 residues in the CDR3. CDR3 protein: CASSATSEFHEQYF. CDR3 DNA sequence: TGTGCCAGTAGTGCGACTAGCGAGTTCCACGAGCAGTACTTC.

The gene calls are TRBV27 and TRBJ1-2, with 10 bases matching TRBD1. The V segment lost 7 bases and the J segment 8 bases; nucleotides outside the gene matches: 16. This CDR3 is 16 amino acids long. Germline assignment: CDR1 MNHEY and CDR2 SMNVEV (reference sequence). The CDR3 DNA reads TGTGCCAGCACCCCTGGGCCCAGTTGGGACAGGGGAGGCTACACCTTC. The encoded protein is CASTPGPSWDRGGYTF.

This clone is a singleton in its sample. The chain recombines TRBV7-2 with TRBJ2-3; TRBD2 aligns across 12 bases. J lost 6 bases, V lost 5 bases, and 9 bases had no gene match. In germline, CDR1 is SGHTA, CDR2 FQGNSA. This CDR3 contains 16 residues. Written as DNA, the CDR3 is TGTGCCAGCAGCCCTAGACTAGCGGGAGTGGGGGATACGCAGTATTTT. It codes for CASSPRLAGVGDTQYF.

The V call is TRBV2, the J call TRBJ2-4, with D possibly matching TRBD2 (5 bases). V was shortened by 6 bases and J by 0 bases, with 18 bases between the two germline ends. Germline CDR1 reads SNHLY; CDR2 reads FYNNEI. The CDR3 is 17 residues long. The CDR3 DNA reads TGTGCCAGCAGGTCACCGGGTGTCGGAGGAGCCAAAAACATTCAGTACTTC. Amino acid sequence: CASRSPGVGGAKNIQYF.

This sequence joins TRBV5-4 and TRBJ2-7; TRBD1 matches 7 bases. V trimming: 3 bases; J trimming: 0 bases; junction bases outside the gene matches: 3. The germline gives CDR1 SGHNT, CDR2 YYREEE (reference sequence). The CDR3 covers 14 residues. The CDR3 sequence is CASSSGTASYEQYF. In nucleotides, the CDR3 is TGTGCCAGCAGCTCCGGGACAGCCTCCTACGAGCAGTACTTC.

The rearrangement uses TRBV7-3 and TRBJ2-7; 10 nucleotides match TRBD1. The V gene end was trimmed by 1 base and the J gene end by 2 bases; junction bases not matched to a gene: 2. This CDR3 has 15 amino acids. Germline V gene lookup returns CDR1 SGHTA and CDR2 FQGTGA. In DNA form, the CDR3 reads TGTGCCAGCAGCTTAATGGGGACAGGGGCCTACGAGCAGTACTTC. Translated: CASSLMGTGAYEQYF.

This chain joins TRBV5-6 and TRBJ1-5; weak D call: TRBD1 (5 bases). V lost 0 bases, J lost 0 bases, and 10 bases lay in between. The CDR3 loop spans 16 amino acids. The germline V gene has CDR1 SGHDT and CDR2 YYEEEE. The CDR3 region is CASSLGGTYSNQPQHF. The CDR3 DNA follows: TGTGCCAGCAGCTTGGGGGGGACTTATAGCAATCAGCCCCAGCATTTT.

This chain links TRBV27 with TRBJ2-7; 8 bases are a match to TRBD1. The germline gives CDR1 MNHEY, CDR2 SMNVEV (reference sequence). J gave up 6 bases and V 7 bases, and 11 bases lay outside the gene matches. The CDR3 has 14 residues. Here the CDR3 DNA reads TGTGCCAGCATGTCGACAGGGGATGAAGTCGAGCAGTACTTC. Protein: CASMSTGDEVEQYF.

This rearrangement joins TRBV3-1 (or the pseudogene TRBV3-2) to TRBJ1-2, with TRBD1 matching 12 bases. The CDR3 is 14 residues long. V was clipped by 5 bases and J by 8 bases; unmatched bases: 6. Per germline, CDR1 LGHDT and CDR2 YNNKEL (reference sequence). The CDR3 region is CASSGDRGLGGYTF. CDR3 bases: TGTGCCAGCAGCGGGGACAGGGGGCTAGGCGGCTACACCTTC.

V gene TRBV27 combines with J gene TRBJ1-1; the D is unclear. V gave up 4 bases and J gave up 5 bases, with 17 bases separating them. CDR3 length: 15 amino acids. CDR1 and CDR2 from the germline V gene are MNHEY and SMNVEV (reference sequence). CDR3 sequence (DNA): TGTGCCAGCAGTTATCGAGGCAGGAGGGAAACTGAAGCTTTCTTT. It translates to CASSYRGRRETEAFF.

J is TRBJ1-2 and V is TRBV19, with 7 bases fitting TRBD1. The V gene's germline CDR1 is LNHDA and CDR2 SQIVND (reference sequence). V shed 6 bases and J 4 bases; nucleotides not matched to a gene: 2. The CDR3 loop spans 12 amino acids. The CDR3 loop reads CASRGQIYGYTF. The DNA of the CDR3 is TGTGCCAGTAGGGGACAGATCTATGGCTACACCTTC.

The rearrangement joins TRBV28 to TRBJ1-1; D is unresolved. In germline, CDR1 is MDHEN, CDR2 SYDVKM. The V end was cut by 5 bases, the J end by 3 bases, with 13 bases between. This CDR3 is 14 amino acids long. The CDR3 coding sequence is TGTGCCAGCAGTCCCCGGGTAAGCTACACTGAAGCTTTCTTT. Amino acid sequence: CASSPRVSYTEAFF. Full variable domain (outside the CDR3, taken from reference TRBV28 and TRBJ1-1): DVKVTQSSRYLVKRTGEKVFLECVQDMDHENMFWYRQDPGLGLRLIYFSYDVKMKEKGDIPEGYSVSREKKERFSLILESASTNQTSMYLCASSPRVSYTEAFFGQGTRLTVV.

With respect to this clone: Within the sample, other DNA sequences also encode this same CDR3. V and J are TRBV18 and TRBJ2-7; D gene ambiguous. Germline V lookup: CDR1 KGHSH, CDR2 LQKENI. Between the trimmed V and J ends, which lost 3 bases and 0 bases, there was a span of 3 bases. The CDR3 has 12 residues. This chain's CDR3 is CASSPLSYEQYF. The CDR3 region has the DNA TGTGCCAGCTCACCCCTCTCCTACGAGCAGTACTTC.

The chain combines TRBV3-1 (or the pseudogene TRBV3-2) with TRBJ1-2, with TRBD1 matching over 7 bases. The V segment lost 4 bases and the J segment 2 bases; nucleotides outside the gene matches: 4. The CDR3 is 14 residues long. CDR1 and CDR2 (germline): LGHDT, YNNKEL (reference sequence). The CDR3 reads CASSPGQNNYGYTF. The CDR3 DNA reads TGTGCCAGCAGCCCGGGACAGAACAACTATGGCTACACCTTC.

The V call is TRBV18, the J call TRBJ2-2; D is possibly TRBD1 (6 bases). V dropped 5 bases and J dropped 0 bases, with 7 bases sitting between them. There are 14 residues in the CDR3. CDR1 is KGHSH and CDR2 is LQKENI in the germline V gene. The CDR3 loop reads CASSDRSNTGELFF. For the CDR3, the DNA is TGTGCCAGCTCAGACAGGTCGAACACCGGGGAGCTGTTTTTT.

This clone occurred once. The chain is built from TRBV18 and TRBJ2-5; TRBD2 might be the D (5 bases). Germline values: CDR1 KGHSH, CDR2 LQKENI. CDR3 length equals 14 residues. Trimming stripped 3 bases from V and 3 bases from J, with 11 bases between. CDR3 nucleotides: TGTGCCAGCTCACCGGAGGTATTTGAAGAGACCCAGTACTTC. Protein: CASSPEVFEETQYF.

Only a few counts were recorded for this clone. The CDR3 loop is CASSLARQREGSYEQYF. The CDR3 DNA follows: TGCGCCAGCAGCTTGGCCCGCCAGCGGGAGGGATCCTACGAGCAGTACTTC. The chain recombines TRBV5-1 with TRBJ2-7, with 10 positions matching TRBD2. The CDR3 is made up of 17 amino acids. V was pared by 0 bases and J by 1 base, with 7 bases of the junction left unmatched. CDR1 is SGHRS and CDR2 is YFSETQ in the germline V gene.

This clone was observed once. The gene calls are TRBV27 and TRBJ2-2; D is perhaps TRBD1 (6 bases). V dropped 6 bases and J dropped 7 bases, with 12 bases sitting between them. CDR3 size: 13 residues. CDR1 is MNHEY, CDR2 SMNVEV, per germline (reference sequence). The DNA for the CDR3 is TGTGCCAGCAGATACAGGGCCGGCGGGGAGCTGTTTTTT. This translates into CASRYRAGGELFF.

The rearrangement links TRBV30 to TRBJ1-3; D is perhaps TRBD1 (5 bases). In germline, CDR1 is GTSNPN, CDR2 SVGIG (reference sequence). The CDR3 is 15 residues long. Trimming left V 0 bases short and J 6 bases short, with 15 bases between. The CDR3, as DNA: TGTGCCTGGAGTGTACTTCTGACAGCGACAAACACCATATATTTT. This codes for CAWSVLLTATNTIYF.

The chain uses TRBV28 and TRBJ1-5; D is possibly TRBD1 (5 bases). CDR1 and CDR2 (germline): MDHEN, SYDVKM. V was clipped by 10 bases and J by 5 bases, with 12 bases between them. The CDR3 loop spans 12 amino acids. The CDR3: CATGGGDQPQHF. CDR3 DNA sequence: TGTGCCACGGGGGGGGGAGATCAGCCCCAGCATTTT. The complete variable domain, with remaining parts taken from reference TRBV28 and TRBJ1-5, reads DVKVTQSSRYLVKRTGEKVFLECVQDMDHENMFWYRQDPGLGLRLIYFSYDVKMKEKGDIPEGYSVSREKKERFSLILESASTNQTSMYLCATGGGDQPQHFGDGTRLSIL.

The V call is TRBV28, the J call TRBJ2-3, with TRBD2 matching over 11 bases. This CDR3 spans 15 amino acids. Germline V gene data show CDR1 as MDHEN and CDR2 as SYDVKM. V lost 5 bases, J lost 7 bases, and 8 bases stayed unmatched. The CDR3 sequence is CASSPRGLAVNTQYF. The CDR3 DNA sequence: TGTGCCAGCAGTCCCAGGGGACTAGCGGTGAATACGCAGTATTTT.

The rearrangement links TRBV28 to TRBJ1-1; no reliable D call. The CDR3 contains 16 residues. Germline CDR1 MDHEN, CDR2 SYDVKM. V dropped 5 bases and J dropped 4 bases, with 20 bases sitting between them. CDR3 sequence reads: CASSGSTVKRGTEAFF. In DNA, the CDR3 is TGTGCCAGCAGTGGTTCTACCGTTAAGAGAGGCACTGAAGCTTTCTTT.

This chain links TRBV11-2 with TRBJ2-5, with 8 bases matching TRBD2. Germline CDR1 and CDR2: SGHAT and FQNNGV. V lost 0 bases to trimming and J lost 2 bases; unmatched junction nucleotides: 8. This CDR3 contains 17 residues. CDR3 nucleotides: TGTGCCAGCAGCTTAGATTTCCTAGCGGGTCGTCAAGAGACCCAGTACTTC. This gives the protein CASSLDFLAGRQETQYF. Drawing the rest from reference TRBV11-2 and TRBJ2-5, the complete variable domain is EAGVAQSPRYKIIEKRQSVAFWCNPISGHATLYWYQQILGQGPKLLIQFQNNGVVDDSQLPKDRFSAERLKGVDSTLKIQPAKLEDSAVYLCASSLDFLAGRQETQYFGPGTRLLVL.

Comments on this clone: Compared with germline, one end of the junction differs, possibly owing to a read error. The chain recombines TRBV5-3 with TRBJ2-1, with 8 bases matching TRBD1. TRBV5-3 falls under the ORF class, with uncertain function. This CDR3 comprises 14 residues. CDR3 region: CDRKGQGAIYEQFF. The CDR3 DNA reads TGTGACAGAAAGGGGCAGGGGGCGATTTATGAGCAGTTCTTC.

V gene TRBV6-5 combines with J gene TRBJ1-5; D may be TRBD1 (5 bases). Germline loops: CDR1 MNHEY, CDR2 SVGAGI. The CDR3 is 14 amino acids. V was clipped by 5 bases and J by 0 bases, with 8 bases between them. As DNA, the CDR3 is TGTGCCAGCAGTACAGGAAATAGCAATCAGCCCCAGCATTTT. Translated, it gives CASSTGNSNQPQHF.

This chain uses TRBV4-1 with TRBJ2-7, with TRBD1 identical over 11 bases. The CDR3 covers 16 residues. Looked up from germline, CDR1 is MGHRA and CDR2 is YSYEKL. V was pared by 3 bases and J by 7 bases, with 11 bases of the junction left unmatched. CDR3 DNA sequence: TGCGCCAGCAGCCATAGCGCCCGGGACAGGGGGGGAGAGCAGTACTTC. Translated: CASSHSARDRGGEQYF.